The rows below give T cell receptor beta chains drawn from one sample of a study of T cell responses to AZD1222 COVID-19 vaccine. Profiling relied on immunoSEQ multiplex PCR, and the TCRdb table lists in-frame clones only, not all of them. The sample has approximately 140,000 clones; about 92% are singletons. This material consisted of peripheral blood, taken 28 days after the second AZD1222 dose. The receptors originated from an adult who received the AZD1222 COVID-19 vaccine. Each CDR3 is given with its conserved first and last residue. The D gene is left open where the match is weak. Clone size is shown for a subset of rows, as once, few, many or a class of expanded clone.

d_gene,v_gene,len,j_gene,abundance,CDR3nt,CDR3aa
NA,TRBV3-1/TRBV3-2,14,TRBJ2-3,NA,TGTGCCAGCAGCGCCCGGACTTTTTCTAATACGCAGTATTTT,CASSARTFSNTQYF
NA,TRBV4-1,15,TRBJ1-2,NA,TGCGCCAGCAGCCAAGATTACTCGGGGGGAAGTGGCTACACCTTC,CASSQDYSGGSGYTF
TRBD2,TRBV6-1,15,TRBJ2-7,few,TGTGCCAGCAGTGACGGCGGGAGCTTTCATTACGAGCAGTACTTC,CASSDGGSFHYEQYF
NA,TRBV11-1,16,TRBJ1-1,NA,TGTGCCAGCAGCTTAGGGTCCGGGACATCGAACACTGAAGCTTTCTTT,CASSLGSGTSNTEAFF
TRBD2,TRBV7-3,15,TRBJ2-1,NA,TGTGCCAGCAGCATACTAGCGGGAGAACCCAATGAGCAGTTCTTC,CASSILAGEPNEQFF
TRBD1,TRBV19,18,TRBJ1-5,NA,TGTGCCAGTAGTTTAAAGGGACAGGGGGGATATAGCAATCAGCCCCAGCATTTT,CASSLKGQGGYSNQPQHF
NA,TRBV4-3,14,TRBJ2-5,NA,TGCGCCAGCAGCAACCTAGGAGTCCAAGAGACCCAGTACTTC,CASSNLGVQETQYF
TRBD2,TRBV19,13,TRBJ2-1,NA,TGTGCCAGTAAAGCGGGAGAAAGGTATGAGCAGTTCTTC,CASKAGERYEQFF
TRBD1,TRBV7-9,16,TRBJ1-6,NA,TGTGCCAGCAGCCCCAAAGGGGGCCGGGATAATTCACCCCTCCACTTT,CASSPKGGRDNSPLHF
NA,TRBV12-3/TRBV12-4,12,TRBJ1-1,NA,TGTGCCAGCAGTTTGTGGGGGACTGAAGCTTTCTTT,CASSLWGTEAFF
NA,TRBV4-1,17,TRBJ1-6,once,TGCGCCAGCAGCCAAGTGGCAGGGGCGAAGGTAAATTCACCCCTCCACTTT,CASSQVAGAKVNSPLHF
NA,TRBV27,13,TRBJ2-2,NA,TGTGCCAGCAGTCCAACAGGCACCGGGGAGCTGTTTTTT,CASSPTGTGELFF
TRBD2,TRBV5-4,17,TRBJ2-2,NA,TGTGCCAGCAGCTCACCAAAGCGGGAGCCCCGGGGCGGGGAGCTGTTTTTT,CASSSPKREPRGGELFF
TRBD1,TRBV2,13,TRBJ1-6,few,TGTGCCAGAGGCAGGGGGCTTAGCTCACCCCTCCACTTT,CARGRGLSSPLHF
TRBD1,TRBV30,15,TRBJ2-7,NA,TGTGCCTGGAGTCCAGGACAGGGGGCTTCCTACGAGCAGTACTTC,CAWSPGQGASYEQYF
TRBD1,TRBV28,16,TRBJ1-2,once,TGTGCCAGCAGGTCCGGGACAGGGGTCGTATTGAGCGGCTACACCTTC,CASRSGTGVVLSGYTF
NA,TRBV30,13,TRBJ1-6,NA,TGTGCCTGGAGTGTGGTGAGGAATTCACCCCTCCACTTT,CAWSVVRNSPLHF
TRBD2,TRBV19,15,TRBJ2-1,NA,TGTGCCAGTAGTAAAGGACTAGCGAGATACAATGAGCAGTTCTTC,CASSKGLARYNEQFF
NA,TRBV14,12,TRBJ2-7,NA,TGTGCCAGCAGCCAAGGGATCCACGAGCAGTACTTC,CASSQGIHEQYF
TRBD2,TRBV9,14,TRBJ2-7,NA,TGTGCCAGCAGCGTAGCGGGAGGGTCCCACGAGCAGTACTTC,CASSVAGGSHEQYF